These 7 T cell receptor beta chains were sequenced from one sample in a study of blood T cell repertoires in COVID-19. Data came from immunoSEQ multiplex PCR; TCRdb stores just in-frame clones and leaves some out. This sample has a few hundred thousand clones, with around four fifths found just once. Sequencing was carried out using peripheral blood. Every receptor here comes from a man aged 25-45 years who had recovered from COVID-19.

This sequence joins TRBV13 and TRBJ2-3, with 11 bases lining up with TRBD2. This CDR3 has 16 residues. After removal of 5 bases from V and 7 bases from J, the junction contained 11 bases not matched to a gene. CDR1 PRHDT and CDR2 FYEKMQ come from the germline V gene (reference sequence). The CDR3 spells CASSDSGGAELNTQYF. For the CDR3, the DNA is TGTGCCAGCAGCGATAGCGGGGGGGCCGAACTAAATACGCAGTATTTT. Complete variable domain (other parts from reference TRBV13 and TRBJ2-3): AAGVIQSPRHLIKEKRETATLKCYPIPRHDTVYWYQQGPGQDPQFLISFYEKMQSDKGSIPDRFSAQQFSDYHSELNMSSLELGDSALYFCASSDSGGAELNTQYFGPGTRLTVL.

This clone occurred once. The chain employs TRBV6-5 and TRBJ2-7, with TRBD1 as a possible D gene (5 bases). The CDR3 extends over 15 amino acids. The ends were cut back, 6 bases at V and 0 bases at J, with 15 bases in the middle. Per germline, CDR1 MNHEY and CDR2 SVGAGI. The CDR3 loop is CASSPETEISYEQYV. As DNA, the CDR3 is TGTGCCAGCAGCCCCGAGACAGAGATCTCCTACGAGCAGTACGTC.

The chain has TRBV12-5 and TRBJ2-1, with D perhaps TRBD2 (5 bases). This CDR3 is 13 amino acids long. V lost 5 bases, J lost 5 bases, and 10 bases lay in between. CDR1 LGHNT and CDR2 FRNRAP come from the germline V gene. The DNA for the CDR3 is TGTGCTAGTGGTACGGGAAAGGACAATGAGCAGTTCTTC. This codes for CASGTGKDNEQFF.

V is TRBV7-6 and J is TRBJ2-7; unclear D gene. The CDR3 has 14 residues. V lost 2 bases to trimming and J lost 5 bases, with 13 bases between them. The germline V gene encodes CDR1 SGHVS and CDR2 FNYEAQ. The CDR3 nucleotides are TGTGCCAGCAGCTTATCCGGTCGTTATAACGAGCAGTACTTC. Amino acids: CASSLSGRYNEQYF.

This clone was observed a single time. The chain combines TRBV29-1 with TRBJ2-3, with TRBD2 identical over 14 bases. After removal of 5 bases from V and 0 bases from J, the junction contained 4 bases not matched to a gene. CDR3 length: 16 residues. Per germline, CDR1 SQVTM and CDR2 ANQGSEA. CDR3 loop: CSVSRTSGGSTDTQYF. The DNA for the CDR3 is TGCAGCGTTTCCCGGACTAGCGGGGGGAGCACAGATACGCAGTATTTT.

This clone appeared a few times. The chain links TRBV3-1 (or the pseudogene TRBV3-2) to TRBJ1-1, with 7 bases lining up with TRBD1. CDR3 length equals 13 residues. The germline CDR1 and CDR2 sequences are LGHDT and YNNKEL (reference sequence). J was trimmed by 3 bases and V by 4 bases; bases with no gene match: 2. CDR3 loop: CASSLTGYTEAFF. For the CDR3, the DNA is TGTGCCAGCAGCCTGACAGGGTACACTGAAGCTTTCTTT.

This sequence joins TRBV10-2 and TRBJ1-2, with no clear D. V gave up 0 bases and J gave up 8 bases, with 10 bases separating them. CDR1 WSHSY and CDR2 SAAADI come from the germline V gene. The CDR3 consists of 13 residues. CDR3 amino acids: CASSESSGSGYTF. CDR3 sequence (DNA): TGCGCCAGCAGTGAGTCCTCGGGTTCGGGCTACACCTTC.